The 13 T cell receptor beta chains below all came from one sample that was sequenced in a study of naive and memory T cell subsets (dated by TCRdb to 2016 to 2017). Receptor amplification or capture employed UMI-ligation and nested PCR. Sequencing relied on an Illumina MiSeq. The beta constant-region primer was an equimolar mix of two oligonucleotides covering both TRBC1 and TRBC2. TCRdb applied fastp at Q25 and MiXCR to the public reads, then kept only in-frame beta chains. Rows merge per CDR3 protein into single entries with the most common DNA and genes. Here the sample has some 150,000 distinct CDR3 sequences; over 15% occur a single time. The ten largest clones add up to around 0.14% of the sample. The sample comprised naive CD4+ T cells from blood. The cell subset or site label, as the study defines it: naive T cells, CD45RA high CD27+. Source of these receptors: a human donor in good health.

This clonotype was seen only a few times. The J gene is TRBJ2-1, the V gene TRBV7-2; TRBD2 matches at 8 bases. Germline V gene data show CDR1 as SGHTA and CDR2 as FQGNSA. The CDR3 is made up of 14 amino acids. The V gene end was trimmed by 4 bases and the J gene end by 7 bases; junction bases not matched to a gene: 6. The CDR3 DNA is TGTGCCAGCAGCTCCCCCGGGAGGGGGAATGAGCAGTTCTTC. Translating it yields CASSSPGRGNEQFF. Combining the CDR3 with reference TRBV7-2 and TRBJ2-1 gives the whole variable domain GAGVSQSPSNKVTEKGKDVELRCDPISGHTALYWYRQSLGQGLEFLIYFQGNSAPDKSGLPSDRFSAERTGGSVSTLTIQRTQQEDSAVYLCASSSPGRGNEQFFGPGTRLTVL.

This clonotype was counted a few times. The chain has TRBV10-3 and TRBJ2-3; 9 nucleotides align to TRBD1. This CDR3 spans 18 amino acids. V trimming: 6 bases; J trimming: 1 base; junction bases outside the gene matches: 14. Germline V lookup: CDR1 ENHRY, CDR2 SYGVKD. CDR3 sequence reads: CAIRPGQGTQAGTDTQYF. DNA for the CDR3: TGTGCCATCAGGCCGGGACAGGGAACCCAGGCCGGCACAGATACGCAGTATTTT.

The chain recombines TRBV7-6 with TRBJ2-5; TRBD2 agrees at 8 bases. Germline assignment: CDR1 SGHVS and CDR2 FNYEAQ. V trimming: 3 bases; J trimming: 2 bases; junction bases outside the gene matches: 8. The CDR3 covers 16 residues. This chain's CDR3 is CASSFIQRGYQETQYF. In DNA, the CDR3 is TGTGCCAGCAGCTTTATCCAGCGGGGGTATCAAGAGACCCAGTACTTC. The variable domain in full, with the rest retrieved from reference TRBV7-6 and TRBJ2-5, is GAGVSQSPRYKVTKRGQDVALRCDPISGHVSLYWYRQALGQGPEFLTYFNYEAQQDKSGLPNDRFSAERPEGSISTLTIQRTEQRDSAMYRCASSFIQRGYQETQYFGPGTRLLVL.

In this sample, this clonotype turned up a few times. The chain recombines TRBV19 with TRBJ2-5, with D possibly called TRBD1 or TRBD2 (6 bases each). The V end lost 7 bases, the J end lost 5 bases, and 11 bases lay between the germline ends. The germline V gene has CDR1 LNHDA and CDR2 SQIVND (reference sequence). This CDR3 comprises 12 residues. Here the CDR3 reads CASKSGAETQYF. The CDR3 DNA sequence: TGTGCCAGTAAATCGGGGGCGGAGACCCAGTACTTC.

CDR3 sequence (DNA): TGTGCCAGCACCGAGAGTAGCGGGAACACAGATACGCAGTATTTT. Its protein product is CASTESSGNTDTQYF. The rearrangement uses TRBV2 and TRBJ2-3, with 8 bases aligning to TRBD2. This CDR3 spans 15 amino acids. Germline-derived CDR1 and CDR2 are SNHLY and FYNNEI. V shed 7 bases and J 2 bases; nucleotides not matched to a gene: 8.

This clonotype was counted only a few times. The gene calls are TRBV20-1 and TRBJ2-7; possibly TRBD1 for D (7 bases). This CDR3 region has 13 residues. Germline V gene data show CDR1 as DFQATT and CDR2 as SNEGSKA (reference sequence). V was clipped by 2 bases and J by 4 bases, with 12 bases between them. CDR3 DNA: TGCAGTGCTAGAAAAGCAGGGGGGTACGAGCAGTACTTC. Its translation: CSARKAGGYEQYF.

This clonotype occurred a few times. The chain employs TRBV6-2 or TRBV6-3 and TRBJ2-7; the D gene could be TRBD1 or TRBD2 (5 bases each). Looked up from germline, CDR1 is MNHEY and CDR2 is SVGEGT. V was cut by 6 bases and J by 7 bases, with 25 bases left in between. This CDR3 has 16 residues. CDR3 in DNA: TGTGCCAGCAGGGAGAATTCCGGGACCTACGGCCGGGAGCAGTACTTC. Its protein is CASRENSGTYGREQYF.

Only one count was recorded for this clonotype. This chain joins TRBV6-2 or TRBV6-3 and TRBJ1-5, with unresolved D. In germline, CDR1 is MNHEY, CDR2 SVGEGT. The length of the CDR3 is 14 residues. V was pared by 4 bases and J by 2 bases, with 9 bases between. CDR3 DNA sequence: TGTGCCAGCAGTTTCCCTTCAGGCAATCAGCCCCAGCATTTT. Its translation: CASSFPSGNQPQHF.

The rearrangement links TRBV19 to TRBJ2-5; possibly TRBD1 or TRBD2 for D (5 bases each). Trimming cost V 10 bases and J 1 base, with 13 bases left between them. CDR3 length: 13 amino acids. CDR1 is LNHDA, CDR2 SQIVND, per germline (reference sequence). The CDR3 spells CATVGASQETQYF. For the CDR3, the DNA is TGTGCCACCGTCGGGGCATCCCAAGAGACCCAGTACTTC.

V and J are TRBV7-2 and TRBJ2-3, with D tentatively TRBD1 (6 bases). The CDR3 is made up of 13 amino acids. V shed 7 bases and J shed 4 bases, with 12 bases lying between them. Germline CDR1 SGHTA, CDR2 FQGNSA. CDR3 nucleotide sequence: TGTGCCAGCAACAAGGGGGTGGCAGATACGCAGTATTTT. Encoded protein: CASNKGVADTQYF. Based on the CDR3 plus reference TRBV7-2 and TRBJ2-3, the full variable domain is GAGVSQSPSNKVTEKGKDVELRCDPISGHTALYWYRQSLGQGLEFLIYFQGNSAPDKSGLPSDRFSAERTGGSVSTLTIQRTQQEDSAVYLCASNKGVADTQYFGPGTRLTVL.

The chain employs TRBV20-1 and TRBJ1-2; 7 nucleotides align to TRBD1. V trimming: 5 bases; J trimming: 3 bases; junction bases outside the gene matches: 9. The CDR3 loop spans 14 amino acids. Germline V gene lookup returns CDR1 DFQATT and CDR2 SNEGSKA (reference sequence). The CDR3 coding sequence is TGCAGTGCTTCCTTAAGACAGGGACACTATGGCTACACCTTC. Translating gives CSASLRQGHYGYTF.

V gene TRBV7-2 combines with J gene TRBJ2-7; D is undetermined. The CDR3 consists of 12 residues. Germline V CDR1 and CDR2: SGHTA, FQGNSA. The ends were cut back, 3 bases at V and 7 bases at J, with 10 bases in the middle. The CDR3 protein is CASSFGVGEQYF. CDR3 nucleotide sequence: TGTGCCAGCAGCTTTGGGGTTGGTGAGCAGTACTTC.

There are a few counts of this clonotype. CDR3 nucleotides: TGCAGCGTTGAACCATCGGGACGGTTACAAGAGACCCAGTACTTC. It codes for CSVEPSGRLQETQYF. V gene TRBV29-1 combines with J gene TRBJ2-5; D is perhaps TRBD1 or TRBD2 (5 bases each). V was cut by 2 bases and J by 2 bases, with 15 bases left in between. In germline, CDR1 is SQVTM, CDR2 ANQGSEA. The CDR3 length is 15 residues.